The rows below give T cell receptor beta chains drawn from one sample of a study of technical replicates of blood from several donors. This table comes from immunoSEQ multiplex PCR, and its TCRdb copy is limited to in-frame clones, with some not included. The sample includes about 13,000 clones, just over 85% seen only once; the top ten take roughly an eighth. The sequenced material came from PBMCs. The receptors shown here come from a human donor in good health. CDR3s include the opening cysteine and the closing phenylalanine or tryptophan. Each record gives: J gene, clone size, V gene, D gene, CDR3 DNA, CDR3 protein. A D gene is named only where the DNA matches it firmly. The size of a clone is reported for some rows only, either as once, few or many, or as a class for expanded clones.

TRBJ2-5 | - | TRBV27 | TRBD1 | TGTGCCAGCAGTTTATCGGCAGGGGGCGCACGGGAGACCCAGTACTTC | CASSLSAGGARETQYF
TRBJ1-1 | - | TRBV6-6 | - | TGTGCCAGCAGCTCGGGTGAAATCGCTGAAGCTTTCTTT | CASSSGEIAEAFF
TRBJ2-5 | - | TRBV27 | - | TGTGCCAGCAGTTTAACAGCCCCATCCGGCCACCAAGAGACCCAGTACTTC | CASSLTAPSGHQETQYF
TRBJ2-1 | - | TRBV7-8 | - | TGTGCCAGCAGCCTAAGAAGCGGGAATGAGCAGTTCTTC | CASSLRSGNEQFF
TRBJ2-2 | once | TRBV18 | - | TGTGCCAGCTCACCAGTCGGGGAGAACACCGGGGAGCTGTTTTTT | CASSPVGENTGELFF
TRBJ1-3 | - | TRBV6-1 | - | TGTGCCAGCAGGGGCGCTGGAAACACCATATATTTT | CASRGAGNTIYF
TRBJ2-3 | once | TRBV29-1 | - | TGCAGCTCCGAGGAGGATAGTCCCGCAGATACGCAGTATTTT | CSSEEDSPADTQYF
TRBJ2-3 | - | TRBV5-4 | TRBD2 | TGTGCCAGCAGCTTGGGGCTAGCGGGAGTGAAAGATACGCAGTATTTT | CASSLGLAGVKDTQYF
TRBJ2-5 | - | TRBV5-6 | TRBD2 | TGTGCCAGCAGGTTCATGGGGGGGGAGACCCAGTACTTC | CASRFMGGETQYF
TRBJ2-2 | - | TRBV5-8 | - | TGTGCCAGCGGCCTCGGAGGACGGGACACCGGGGAGCTGTTTTTT | CASGLGGRDTGELFF
TRBJ1-2 | - | TRBV21-1 | - | TGTGCCAGCAGCAAAACGCCACCAGGCCTTCCTTTGGCTGGCTACACCTTC | CASSKTPPGLPLAGYTF
TRBJ2-7 | - | TRBV19 | - | TGTGCCAGTAGTATAGACGGAGAGGGCTACGAGCAGTACTTC | CASSIDGEGYEQYF
TRBJ1-1 | few | TRBV30 | TRBD1 | TGTGCCTGGCTCAGATCGGGACAGGGGGGGGCTTTCTTT | CAWLRSGQGGAFF
TRBJ2-5 | - | TRBV10-1 | TRBD1 | TGCGCCAGCAGCCCGGGGACAGGGGTCACGACCCAAGAGACCCAGTACTTC | CASSPGTGVTTQETQYF
TRBJ1-2 | - | TRBV18 | TRBD1 | TGTGCCAGCTCACCCCGGGACAGGGACCCTTGGGGCAACTATGGCTACACCTTC | CASSPRDRDPWGNYGYTF
TRBJ2-1 | - | TRBV5-1 | TRBD1 | TGCGCCAGCAGCCTGGGGACAGGGGACGGCAATGAGCAGTTCTTC | CASSLGTGDGNEQFF
TRBJ2-3 | - | TRBV7-8 | TRBD2 | TGTGCCAGCAGCTTATGGACTAGCGGGACCACAGATACGCAGTATTTT | CASSLWTSGTTDTQYF
TRBJ2-1 | - | TRBV6-5 | TRBD1 | TGTGCCAGCAGCGGACAGGGAGGCAATGAGCAGTTCTTC | CASSGQGGNEQFF
TRBJ2-1 | - | TRBV7-6 | TRBD2 | TGTGCCAGCAGCTTATGGTCTAGCGGCTACAATGAGCAGTTCTTC | CASSLWSSGYNEQFF
TRBJ1-1 | - | TRBV5-1 | - | TGCGCCAGCAGCTTGGCCGGGCAGGGGTTATTATTTCGATGGGACACTGAAGCTTTCTTT | CASSLAGQGLLFRWDTEAFF
TRBJ2-7 | - | TRBV18 | TRBD1 | TGTGCCAGCTCACCGCTACCCGGGACAGGGGGCTACGAGCAGTACTTC | CASSPLPGTGGYEQYF
TRBJ2-1 | - | TRBV28 | - | TGTGCCAGCGTAGAAGAAAACTTTGCCAATGAGCAGTTCTTC | CASVEENFANEQFF
TRBJ2-1 | - | TRBV19 | - | TGTGCCAGTAGTATAGGCGATGAGCAGTTCTTC | CASSIGDEQFF
TRBJ1-1 | - | TRBV7-2 | - | TGTGCCAGCAGCTTAGAACCTCAGGGAACCGAAGCTTTCTTT | CASSLEPQGTEAFF
TRBJ2-7 | - | TRBV5-1 | TRBD2 | TGCGCCAGCAGCCCGATCGGACTAGCGGGAGGTAGTGAGCAGTACTTC | CASSPIGLAGGSEQYF
TRBJ2-2 | - | TRBV4-1 | - | TGCGCCAGCAGCCAAGTAGACACCGGGGAGCTGTTTTTT | CASSQVDTGELFF
TRBJ2-5 | - | TRBV7-2 | - | TGTGCCAGCAGCCCCAGTGGACTTCAAGAGACCCAGTACTTC | CASSPSGLQETQYF
TRBJ2-1 | - | TRBV27 | - | TGTGCCAGCAGTTTTACCTCCCGTAGTGAGCAGTTCTTC | CASSFTSRSEQFF
TRBJ2-1 | - | TRBV2 | TRBD1 | TGTGCCAGCATCACGACAGGGGGCGATGAGCAGTTCTTC | CASITTGGDEQFF
TRBJ2-7 | - | TRBV28 | TRBD2 | TGTGCCAGCAGCTTGCGGGGGGCCGACTCCTACGAGCAGTACTTC | CASSLRGADSYEQYF
TRBJ1-5 | - | TRBV6-1 | - | TGTGCCAGCAGTGAAATGTGGGGGGATAGCAATCAGCCCCAGCATTTT | CASSEMWGDSNQPQHF
TRBJ2-7 | - | TRBV9 | TRBD1 | TGTGCCAGCAGCGTAGGAGCAGGGGGCCTCTACGAGCAGTACTTC | CASSVGAGGLYEQYF
TRBJ2-3 | - | TRBV11-3 | - | TGTGCCAGCAGACTGCAGGGGAGTTCTGGTACGCAGTATTTT | CASRLQGSSGTQYF
TRBJ2-1 | - | TRBV18 | TRBD2 | TGTGCCAGCTCACCAGGGGACCCTCTAGCGGGAGAAGACAATGAGCAGTTCTTC | CASSPGDPLAGEDNEQFF
TRBJ2-7 | - | TRBV6-1 | - | TGTGCCAGCAGTGATCAGGGCTCCTACGAGCAGTACTTC | CASSDQGSYEQYF
TRBJ2-2 | - | TRBV2 | - | TGTGCCAGCTCCCGCGAGGCGGCAGCGAACACCGGGGAGCTGTTTTTT | CASSREAAANTGELFF
TRBJ2-1 | - | TRBV5-4 | TRBD2 | TGTGCCAGCAGCTTGGGACTAGCGGGACGGGATGAGCAGTTCTTC | CASSLGLAGRDEQFF
TRBJ1-5 | - | TRBV30 | TRBD1 | TGTGCCTGGAATAGGGGACAGCACAATCAGCCCCAGCATTTT | CAWNRGQHNQPQHF
TRBJ1-5 | - | TRBV7-2 | TRBD1 | TGTGCCAGCAGCTTCGGGACAGGAGGTCAGCCCCAGCATTTT | CASSFGTGGQPQHF
TRBJ1-3 | - | TRBV18 | - | TGTGCCAGCTCACCACTTACAGACTCTGGAAACACCATATATTTT | CASSPLTDSGNTIYF
TRBJ2-5 | - | TRBV7-2 | - | TGTGCCAGCAGCTTAGCGATGCGAGAAACCCAGTACTTC | CASSLAMRETQYF